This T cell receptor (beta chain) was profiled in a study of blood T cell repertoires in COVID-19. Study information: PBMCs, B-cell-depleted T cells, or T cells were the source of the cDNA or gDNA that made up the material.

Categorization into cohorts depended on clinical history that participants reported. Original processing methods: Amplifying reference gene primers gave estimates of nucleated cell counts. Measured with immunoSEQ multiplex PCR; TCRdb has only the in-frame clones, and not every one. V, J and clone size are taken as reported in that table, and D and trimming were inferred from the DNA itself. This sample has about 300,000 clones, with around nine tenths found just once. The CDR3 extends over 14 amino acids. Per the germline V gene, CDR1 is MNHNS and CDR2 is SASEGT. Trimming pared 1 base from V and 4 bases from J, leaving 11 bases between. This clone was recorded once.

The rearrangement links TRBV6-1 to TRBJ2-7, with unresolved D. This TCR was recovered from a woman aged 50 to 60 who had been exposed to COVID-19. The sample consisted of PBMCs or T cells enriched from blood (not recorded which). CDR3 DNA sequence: TGTGCCAGCAGTGAAGTCCGCATAGAGTACGAGCAGTACTTC. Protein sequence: CASSEVRIEYEQYF.